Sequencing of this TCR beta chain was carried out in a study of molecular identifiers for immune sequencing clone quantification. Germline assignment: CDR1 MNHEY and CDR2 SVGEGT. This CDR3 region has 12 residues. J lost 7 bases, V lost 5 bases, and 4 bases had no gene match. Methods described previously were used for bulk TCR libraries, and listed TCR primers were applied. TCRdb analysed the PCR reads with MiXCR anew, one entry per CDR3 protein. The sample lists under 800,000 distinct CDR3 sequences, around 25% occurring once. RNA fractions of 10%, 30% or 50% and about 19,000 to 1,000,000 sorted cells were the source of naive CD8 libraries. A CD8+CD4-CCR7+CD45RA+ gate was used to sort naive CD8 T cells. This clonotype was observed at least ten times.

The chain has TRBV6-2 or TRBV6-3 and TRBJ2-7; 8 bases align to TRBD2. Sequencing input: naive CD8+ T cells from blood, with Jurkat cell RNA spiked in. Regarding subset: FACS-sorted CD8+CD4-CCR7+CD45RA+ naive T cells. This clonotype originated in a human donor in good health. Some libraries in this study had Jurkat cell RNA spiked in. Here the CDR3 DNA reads TGTGCCAGCAGTGGGACTAGTCGAGAGCAGTACTTC. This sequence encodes CASSGTSREQYF.